The next 4 T cell receptor beta chains were all read from a single sample in a study of CD8+CD57+ T cells in acquired aplastic anemia. CDR3 and TCR beta VDJ profiling relied on genomic DNA as the template. Via MiXCR, TCRdb re-called the reads, giving one row per CDR3 protein. This table holds hundreds of thousands of distinct CDR3 sequences, roughly 50% found once. Sequencing used sorted CD4+, CD8+, or CD8+CD57+ T cells (not recorded which) from PBMCs. These receptors were collected from a human donor with severe aplastic anemia or a healthy control (not recorded which).

The chain couples TRBV7-8 to TRBJ2-3, with a weak D call TRBD1 (6 bases). V was clipped by 1 base and J by 4 bases, with 15 bases between them. In germline, CDR1 is SGHVS, CDR2 FQNEAQ. This CDR3 region has 16 residues. The CDR3 reads CASSLEAGVGADTQYF. CDR3 nucleotide sequence: TGTGCCAGCAGCTTAGAGGCAGGGGTTGGCGCAGATACGCAGTATTTT.

The chain links TRBV9 to TRBJ2-3; D call uncertain. The CDR3 runs to 12 residues. Trimming cost V 4 bases and J 1 base, with 4 bases left between them. Germline V gene sequence: CDR1 SGDLS, CDR2 YYNGEE. CDR3 in DNA: TGTGCCAGCAGCTCTCGCACAGATACGCAGTATTTT. Translated, it gives CASSSRTDTQYF.

The chain combines TRBV15 with TRBJ1-1, with 10 bases that match TRBD1. Germline V gene lookup returns CDR1 LNHNV and CDR2 YYDKDF (reference sequence). The ends lost 8 bases at V and 4 bases at J; junction bases unmatched: 10. The CDR3 covers 15 residues. The CDR3: CATGSTRTGGTEAFF. The DNA of the CDR3 is TGTGCCACCGGATCCACGCGGACAGGGGGCACTGAAGCTTTCTTT.

The rearrangement uses TRBV7-2 and TRBJ1-2, with 8 bases lining up with TRBD1. Unmatched junction bases numbered 0, after V lost 5 bases and J lost 4 bases. This CDR3 is built from 12 residues. Germline V gene data show CDR1 as SGHTA and CDR2 as FQGNSA. The CDR3 nucleotides read TGTGCCAGCAGCGACAGGGGCTATGGCTACACCTTC. This sequence encodes CASSDRGYGYTF.